This T cell receptor (beta chain) was recovered during a study of shared clonotypes between healthy human individuals. In germline, CDR1 is MNHEY, CDR2 SMNVEV (reference sequence). CDR3 length equals 14 residues. V trimming: 5 bases; J trimming: 6 bases; junction bases outside the gene matches: 6. Study-wide findings and caveats: It was the non-shared clonotypes that had lower generation probabilities than clonotypes shared by all four donors. Among four donors, roughly 5% of naive CD4 clonotypes were found in common.

In replicate PCRs of sorted subsets, approximately 190 ng DNA, about 30,000 T cell genomes, was used. The table came from immunoSEQ multiplex PCR; TCRdb's copy has only in-frame clones and leaves some out. Found here are approximately 940,000 clones, over 75% of them singletons; the top ten hold nearly 1.5%. This clone was observed once. Antigen specificity is unknown. The study drew all its donors from Caucasian adults living in Nashville, Tennessee. The receptor's source is a young man in good health. The rearrangement joins TRBV27 to TRBJ2-1; 8 bases fit TRBD2. The specimen sequenced was memory CD4+ T cells sorted from blood. The subset denotes: CD45RA-negative fraction. The CDR3 protein is CASSPGGPVNEQFF. The CDR3 bases are TGTGCCAGCAGTCCGGGAGGGCCGGTCAATGAGCAGTTCTTC.